One sample yielded the 16 T cell receptor beta chains listed below, sequenced in a study of blood T cell repertoires in COVID-19. TCRdb keeps only in-frame clones here, not all; method: immunoSEQ multiplex PCR. The sample has 300,000 to 450,000 clones; 70% to 90% are singletons. Sequencing used PBMCs or T cells enriched from blood (not recorded which). These receptors were collected from a woman aged 18 to 35 who had recovered from COVID-19.

The genes are TRBV11-1 and TRBJ1-1; 8 nucleotides line up with TRBD1. This CDR3 has 14 amino acids. Unmatched junction bases numbered 9, after V lost 5 bases and J lost 7 bases. Per the germline V gene, CDR1 is SGHAT and CDR2 is FQDESV (reference sequence). The DNA for the CDR3 is TGTGCCAGCAGCCGGACAGGGTTAGGGCTTGAAGCTTTCTTT. It yields the protein CASSRTGLGLEAFF.

The CDR3 DNA reads as TGTGCCAGTAGTATCGACAGGGGGATTTATGGCTACACCTTC. Amino acids: CASSIDRGIYGYTF. V is TRBV19 and J is TRBJ1-2, with TRBD1 matching 9 bases. The CDR3 length is 14 residues. The junction had 4 bases not matched to a gene; V was cut back by 3 bases and J by 5 bases. CDR1 is LNHDA and CDR2 is SQIVND in the germline V gene (reference sequence). Together with reference TRBV19 and TRBJ1-2, the CDR3 gives the full variable domain: DGGITQSPKYLFRKEGQNVTLSCEQNLNHDAMYWYRQDPGQGLRLIYYSQIVNDFQKGDIAEGYSVSREKKESFPLTVTSAQKNPTAFYLCASSIDRGIYGYTFGSGTRLTVV.

The chain joins TRBV5-6 to TRBJ2-4; D remains unclear. The ends were cut back, 1 base at V and 0 bases at J, with 8 bases in the middle. CDR1 and CDR2 from the germline V gene are SGHDT and YYEEEE. The CDR3 extends over 15 amino acids. For the CDR3, the DNA is TGTGCCAGCAGCTTGAGAGGTCGAGCCAAAAACATTCAGTACTTC. It is translated as CASSLRGRAKNIQYF.

The chain recombines TRBV12-3 or TRBV12-4 with TRBJ2-5, with D hard to call. The V end lost 7 bases, the J end lost 4 bases, and 7 bases lay between the germline ends. CDR3 size: 11 residues. The CDR3 region has the DNA TGTGCCAGCACCGTCTTAGAGACCCAGTACTTC. This codes for CASTVLETQYF.

This clone was seen more than once but under ten times. The J gene is TRBJ1-1, the V gene TRBV7-9; possibly TRBD1 for D (6 bases). CDR3 length equals 14 residues. Deletions cut 1 base from V and 1 base from J, with 7 bases between. Germline loops: CDR1 SEHNR, CDR2 FQNEAQ (reference sequence). The CDR3 nucleotides read TGTGCCAGCAGCTTAGGGACAGCGAACACTGAAGCTTTCTTT. Protein: CASSLGTANTEAFF.

The chain joins TRBV24-1 to TRBJ2-1, with a weak D call TRBD2 (6 bases). V lost 5 bases and J 7 bases, leaving 14 bases between the germline ends. This CDR3 is 14 amino acids long. The germline V gene encodes CDR1 KGHDR and CDR2 SFDVKD. This chain's CDR3 is CATSGRGSQNEQFF. The CDR3 DNA reads TGTGCCACCAGTGGGCGGGGATCCCAGAATGAGCAGTTCTTC.

The chain carries TRBV27 and TRBJ2-7, with TRBD1 as a possible D gene (8 bases). Germline assignment: CDR1 MNHEY and CDR2 SMNVEV (reference sequence). This CDR3 is built from 14 residues. V lost 6 bases, J lost 3 bases, and 15 bases lay in between. Here the CDR3 reads CASSGGTGVYEQYF. CDR3 in DNA: TGTGCCAGCAGCGGGGGGACAGGAGTCTACGAGCAGTACTTC.

The chain couples TRBV7-2 to TRBJ2-1, with unresolved D. The CDR3 is 15 amino acids. The germline V and J ends were trimmed by 1 base and 1 base, with 8 bases remaining between them. The germline CDR1 and CDR2 sequences are SGHTA and FQGNSA. CDR3 bases: TGTGCCAGCAGCTTAGGTCAAAAATCCTACAATGAGCAGTTCTTC. As protein: CASSLGQKSYNEQFF.

This clone has a single count. V is TRBV12-3 or TRBV12-4 and J is TRBJ2-7, with TRBD2 as a possible D gene (6 bases). This CDR3 spans 11 amino acids. Trimming stripped 10 bases from V and 6 bases from J, with 13 bases between. CDR3 amino acids: CATSWGGEQYF. The CDR3, as DNA: TGTGCCACCTCTTGGGGAGGCGAGCAGTACTTC.

The genes are TRBV7-2 and TRBJ1-4; TRBD1 aligns across 9 bases. V was clipped by 6 bases and J by 5 bases; unmatched bases: 10. The CDR3 spans 16 residues. Germline V gene sequence: CDR1 SGHTA, CDR2 FQGNSA. CDR3 bases: TGTGCCAGCAGTCTTACCGGGACAGGGCCGAATGAAAAACTGTTTTTT. It translates to CASSLTGTGPNEKLFF.

This chain connects TRBV5-1 to TRBJ1-5; TRBD1 agrees at 12 bases. CDR3 size: 17 residues. Germline V gene data show CDR1 as SGHRS and CDR2 as YFSETQ. Trimming took 4 bases from V and 3 from J; bases not matched to a gene: 8. This CDR3 reads CASSPGQGARDNQPQHF. The CDR3 DNA reads as TGCGCCAGCAGCCCGGGACAGGGGGCCAGGGACAATCAGCCCCAGCATTTT.

CDR3 DNA sequence: TGTGCCAGCAGAGCAGGGGGCGCGCACTATGGCTACACCTTC. It translates to CASRAGGAHYGYTF. V and J are TRBV2 and TRBJ1-2; TRBD1 aligns across 8 bases. From germline, CDR1 is SNHLY and CDR2 FYNNEI. Losses at the gene ends were 6 bases for V and 3 bases for J; bases not matched to a gene: 6. The CDR3 has 14 residues. The full variable domain, in which reference TRBV2 and TRBJ1-2 provide the parts outside the CDR3, is EPEVTQTPSHQVTQMGQEVILRCVPISNHLYFYWYRQILGQKVEFLVSFYNNEISEKSEIFDDQFSVERPDGSNFTLKIRSTKLEDSAMYFCASRAGGAHYGYTFGSGTRLTVV.

This chain uses TRBV3-1 (or the pseudogene TRBV3-2) with TRBJ2-7; 8 bases map to TRBD2. The length of the CDR3 is 13 residues. Trimming removed 6 bases from V and 3 bases from J; junction bases left unmatched: 4. The V gene's germline CDR1 is LGHDT and CDR2 YNNKEL (reference sequence). The CDR3 loop reads CASSPGGVYEQYF. The CDR3 nucleotides read TGTGCCAGCAGTCCGGGGGGGGTCTACGAGCAGTACTTC.

The chain joins TRBV11-3 to TRBJ2-1; a possible D gene is TRBD1 (5 bases). Germline CDR1 and CDR2: SGHNT and YENEEA. Trimming cost V 4 bases and J 0 bases, with 10 bases left between them. The CDR3 sequence is 15 residues long. The CDR3 spells CASSSRQSSYNEQFF. The CDR3 DNA sequence: TGTGCCAGCAGCTCCAGACAGAGCTCCTACAATGAGCAGTTCTTC.

The chain carries TRBV10-3 and TRBJ2-1, with TRBD1 as a possible D gene (5 bases). V gave up 7 bases and J gave up 0 bases, with 10 bases separating them. The CDR3 has 14 residues. CDR1 is ENHRY, CDR2 SYGVKD, per germline. CDR3 coding DNA: TGTGCCATCACCACAGGAATCTCCTACAATGAGCAGTTCTTC. It translates to CAITTGISYNEQFF.

J is TRBJ2-7 and V is TRBV4-1, with a weak D call TRBD1 (6 bases). Between the trimmed V and J ends, which lost 3 bases and 4 bases, there was a span of 25 bases. The V gene's germline CDR1 is MGHRA and CDR2 YSYEKL. The CDR3 runs 18 residues. CDR3 in DNA: TGCGCCAGCAGCCACCAGCCCCCAGGGACATCGGTTGGGTACGAGCAGTACTTC. This encodes CASSHQPPGTSVGYEQYF.